This entry lists 18 T cell receptor beta chains sequenced from one sample in a study of Graves' ophthalmopathy and Graves' hyperthyroidism. RNA transcripts were the template, and TCR beta CDR3 regions were amplified from them. Following a first-round RT-PCR that used HTBI primers, a second-round multiplex PCR was carried out. MiXCR, applied by TCRdb to the multiplex PCR reads, yields one record per CDR3 protein. The repertoire holds 300,000 to 400,000 distinct CDR3 sequences, with 17% as singletons. What was sequenced was peripheral blood. All receptors come from an adult man with Graves' ophthalmopathy.

At least ten counts were recorded for this clonotype. V is TRBV20-1 and J is TRBJ1-5, with TRBD1 matching 12 bases. The V gene's germline CDR1 is DFQATT and CDR2 SNEGSKA (reference sequence). There are 17 residues in the CDR3. Trimming cost V 6 bases and J 1 base; bases outside gene matches: 10. CDR3 nucleotide sequence: TGCAGTGCCCAGGTAGGGACAGGGGGCATCAGCAATCAGCCCCAGCATTTT. It is translated as CSAQVGTGGISNQPQHF.

This clonotype was recorded at least ten times. J is TRBJ1-1 and V is TRBV29-1, with TRBD1 matching over 9 bases. The CDR3 is 14 amino acids. V shed 6 bases and J 4 bases; nucleotides not matched to a gene: 9. Looked up from germline, CDR1 is SQVTM and CDR2 is ANQGSEA. The CDR3 DNA sequence: TGCAGCGTAGGACAGGGGCCTAGAGGCACTGAAGCTTTCTTT. It translates to CSVGQGPRGTEAFF.

Many counts were recorded for this clonotype. The chain joins TRBV3-1 to TRBJ2-7; perhaps TRBD2 as D (5 bases). The CDR3 has 14 amino acids. V lost 2 bases and J 3 bases, leaving 11 bases between the germline ends. From germline, CDR1 is LGHDT and CDR2 YNNKEL (reference sequence). The CDR3 sequence: CASSQMGSIYEQYF. CDR3 in DNA: TGTGCCAGCAGCCAAATGGGGAGCATCTACGAGCAGTACTTC.

The rearrangement uses TRBV6-5 and TRBJ2-5; possible D gene TRBD1, 6 bases. The CDR3 contains 16 residues. Germline CDR1 MNHEY, CDR2 SVGAGI. Trimming removed 0 bases at V and 7 bases at J, with 18 bases between. CDR3 amino acids: CASSYSTPTQGGTQYF. The CDR3 nucleotides read TGTGCCAGCAGTTACTCGACGCCCACACAAGGGGGGACCCAGTACTTC.

This clonotype was seen at least ten times. This chain joins TRBV14 and TRBJ2-7; D not resolved. V was pared by 3 bases and J by 2 bases, with 11 bases between. The CDR3 loop spans 14 amino acids. Germline assignment: CDR1 SGHDN and CDR2 FVKESK. The CDR3 DNA reads TGTGCCAGCAGCCACCGCATAGGGCCCTACGAGCAGTACTTC. Protein sequence: CASSHRIGPYEQYF.

This clonotype was observed at least ten times. The chain uses TRBV11-1 and TRBJ1-1; a possible D gene is TRBD1 (5 bases). The ends were cut back, 5 bases at V and 3 bases at J, with 19 bases in the middle. The CDR3 has 16 amino acids. CDR1 and CDR2 from the germline V gene are SGHAT and FQDESV (reference sequence). The chain's CDR3 is CASSRPGRPMHTEAFF. DNA for the CDR3: TGTGCCAGCAGCCGACCGGGACGCCCGATGCACACTGAAGCTTTCTTT.

This clonotype was recorded at least ten times. This chain links TRBV20-1 with TRBJ2-7; D might be TRBD1 (5 bases). Trimming removed 6 bases at V and 5 bases at J, with 20 bases between. The CDR3 runs 14 residues. Germline CDR1 reads DFQATT; CDR2 reads SNEGSKA (reference sequence). Here the CDR3 reads CSADAGQGSDEQYF. CDR3 bases: TGCAGTGCCGACGCTGGGCAGGGTTCGGACGAGCAGTACTTC.

The chain combines TRBV7-2 with TRBJ2-6; D gene unclear. The germline V and J ends were trimmed by 7 bases and 0 bases, with 10 bases remaining between them. CDR1 SGHTA and CDR2 FQGNSA come from the germline V gene. The CDR3 sequence is 15 residues long. CDR3 amino acids: CASNLVFSGANVLTF. CDR3 in DNA: TGTGCCAGCAACCTCGTCTTCTCTGGGGCCAACGTCCTGACTTTC.

V usage is TRBV15 and J usage is TRBJ2-2, with TRBD2 as a possible D gene (7 bases). The CDR3 covers 15 residues. Germline CDR1 and CDR2: LNHNV and YYDKDF (reference sequence). The V and J ends lost 3 bases and 4 bases respectively, with 12 bases between them. The CDR3 nucleotides read TGTGCCACCAGCAGCTTAAGGGGGGGCACCGGGGAGCTGTTTTTT. Translation: CATSSLRGGTGELFF.

At least ten counts were recorded for this clonotype. The chain uses TRBV6-5 and TRBJ1-1; perhaps TRBD1 as D (5 bases). Looked up from germline, CDR1 is MNHEY and CDR2 is SVGAGI. V was pared by 8 bases and J by 6 bases, with 25 bases between. This CDR3 is built from 16 residues. CDR3 nucleotides: TGTGCCAGCGGAACGAGGGGCGGGGGATCGCGGCCTGAAGCTTTCTTT. Its protein product is CASGTRGGGSRPEAFF.

The chain recombines TRBV6-1 with TRBJ2-7, with 10 bases identical to TRBD1. Germline values: CDR1 MNHNS, CDR2 SASEGT. The CDR3 has 15 amino acids. V dropped 6 bases and J dropped 2; count of bases not matched to a gene: 7. The CDR3 DNA is TGTGCCAGCAGGAAACCGGGACAGGGGACCTACGAGCAGTACTTC. Encoded protein: CASRKPGQGTYEQYF.

This clonotype was seen many times. J is TRBJ2-7 and V is TRBV2; TRBD2 agrees at 10 bases. This CDR3 is built from 14 residues. Germline loops: CDR1 SNHLY, CDR2 FYNNEI. V shed 3 bases and J 4 bases; nucleotides not matched to a gene: 3. The CDR3 DNA follows: TGTGCCAGCAGTGACACTAGCGGGGAATACGAGCAGTACTTC. It yields the protein CASSDTSGEYEQYF. The full variable domain, its missing parts supplied by reference TRBV2 and TRBJ2-7, is EPEVTQTPSHQVTQMGQEVILRCVPISNHLYFYWYRQILGQKVEFLVSFYNNEISEKSEIFDDQFSVERPDGSNFTLKIRSTKLEDSAMYFCASSDTSGEYEQYFGPGTRLTVT.

The chain couples TRBV6-1 to TRBJ1-6; 7 bases agree with TRBD1. The CDR3 is 14 residues long. The junction had 7 bases not matched to a gene; V was cut back by 4 bases and J by 10 bases. Germline CDR1 reads MNHNS; CDR2 reads SASEGT. CDR3 protein: CASSATGQGSPLHF. The CDR3 coding sequence is TGTGCCAGCAGTGCGACAGGGCAAGGGTCACCCCTCCACTTT.

In this sample, this clonotype turned up many times. The chain employs TRBV3-1 and TRBJ2-2; 7 nucleotides align to TRBD2. The germline CDR1 and CDR2 sequences are LGHDT and YNNKEL (reference sequence). V trimming: 1 base; J trimming: 4 bases; junction bases outside the gene matches: 3. This CDR3 contains 15 residues. The CDR3 protein is CASSQAGGGTGELFF. CDR3 coding DNA: TGTGCCAGCAGCCAAGCGGGAGGTGGCACCGGGGAGCTGTTTTTT.

This clonotype was seen many times. The chain couples TRBV5-1 to TRBJ2-5; weak D call: TRBD2 (6 bases). The CDR3 extends over 15 amino acids. Deletions cut 1 base from V and 6 bases from J, with 16 bases between. The germline V gene has CDR1 SGHRS and CDR2 YFSETQ. CDR3 amino acids: CASSLSPGREKTQYF. The DNA for the CDR3 is TGCGCCAGCAGCTTGTCGCCGGGGCGGGAAAAGACCCAGTACTTC.

There are many counts of this clonotype. This chain joins TRBV10-3 and TRBJ2-5; TRBD2 aligns across 7 bases. CDR1 and CDR2 (germline): ENHRY, SYGVKD. Losses at the gene ends were 11 bases for V and 1 base for J; bases not matched to a gene: 4. CDR3 length equals 12 residues. The CDR3 protein is CAAGGIQETQYF. CDR3 nucleotide sequence: TGTGCCGCCGGGGGGATCCAAGAGACCCAGTACTTC.

This rearrangement joins TRBV6-2 or TRBV6-3 to TRBJ1-2; weak D call: TRBD1 (6 bases). V was shortened by 6 bases and J by 8 bases, with 22 bases between the two germline ends. Germline CDR1 is MNHEY and CDR2 is SVGEGT. The CDR3 consists of 15 residues. As DNA, the CDR3 is TGTGCCAGCAGCACCATCATCGACAGGTTCTACGGCTACACCTTC. Its protein is CASSTIIDRFYGYTF.

This clonotype was detected ten times or more. The rearrangement uses TRBV20-1 and TRBJ2-2; 12 bases agree with TRBD2. CDR3 length: 16 residues. Germline CDR1 is DFQATT and CDR2 is SNEGSKA (reference sequence). V was pared by 5 bases and J by 4 bases, with 8 bases of the junction left unmatched. Here the CDR3 DNA reads TGCAGTGCTCCTAGCGGGAGGGCCGGTGGCACCGGGGAGCTGTTTTTT. Translating it yields CSAPSGRAGGTGELFF.